The 17 T cell receptor beta chains listed next were all sequenced from one sample in a study of response to subunit inactivated influenza vaccine (dated by TCRdb to the late 2010s). The library was built by means of RT-PCR. The listed sequencing device is Illumina HiSeq 2500. Clones were called with MiXCR by TCRdb after fastp trimmed the public reads at Q25, and only in-frame beta chains were retained. Here each entry gathers all rows of one CDR3 protein and keeps the most common genes and DNA. Recorded for this sample are about 800,000 distinct CDR3 sequences; 21% of them occurred a single time. About a tenth of the sample belongs to the ten largest clones. The starting material was PBMCs from blood, obtained 5 to 6 days after vaccination. The receptors originated from a man between 45 and 60 years old who received an inactivated influenza vaccine. Donor details come from another sample of the same person, matched by shared clones.

The CDR3 DNA reads as TGTGCCAGCAGTACAAACAGGGGGGCCCAAGAGACCCAGTACTTC. Residues: CASSTNRGAQETQYF. V usage is TRBV6-1 and J usage is TRBJ2-5; the match to TRBD1 covers 8 bases. The V and J ends lost 5 bases and 1 base, in that order; junction bases with no gene match: 6. Germline CDR1 MNHNS, CDR2 SASEGT. The CDR3 is 15 residues long.

This chain connects TRBV9 to TRBJ2-5; D possibly corresponds to TRBD1 (5 bases). Germline lookup yields CDR1 SGDLS and CDR2 YYNGEE. The CDR3 is made up of 15 amino acids. The V end was cut by 4 bases, the J end by 5 bases, with 18 bases between. The CDR3: CASSPRVGAGETQYF. CDR3 coding DNA: TGTGCCAGCAGCCCCCGAGTAGGGGCCGGTGAGACCCAGTACTTC.

This clonotype was counted between two and nine times. This chain connects TRBV20-1 to TRBJ1-2, with D unresolved. The V gene lost 0 bases and the J gene lost 4 bases, with 12 bases spanning the gap. CDR3 length: 14 amino acids. CDR1 is DFQATT and CDR2 is SNEGSKA in the germline V gene (reference sequence). The CDR3 coding sequence is TGCAGTGCTAGAGACGACTTGGGCCTCTATGGCTACACCTTC. Encoded protein: CSARDDLGLYGYTF.

This chain joins TRBV5-6 and TRBJ1-2, with a weak D call TRBD1 (6 bases). Germline values: CDR1 SGHDT, CDR2 YYEEEE. V shed 0 bases and J shed 7 bases, with 7 bases lying between them. The CDR3 runs to 12 residues. The CDR3 reads CASSLVGAGYTF. The CDR3 nucleotides are TGTGCCAGCAGCTTGGTGGGGGCTGGCTACACCTTC. Variable domain in full (rest from reference TRBV5-6 and TRBJ1-2): DAGVTQSPTHLIKTRGQQVTLRCSPKSGHDTVSWYQQALGQGPQFIFQYYEEEERQRGNFPDRFSGHQFPNYSSELNVNALLLGDSALYLCASSLVGAGYTFGSGTRLTVV.

Here the CDR3 DNA reads TGTGCCAGCAGGACCGGGACAGCCCGAGATACGCAGTATTTT. Protein sequence: CASRTGTARDTQYF. The rearrangement uses TRBV6-1 and TRBJ2-3; 7 bases agree with TRBD1. The CDR3 extends over 14 amino acids. Germline V gene data show CDR1 as MNHNS and CDR2 as SASEGT. Germline trimming cut 6 bases from V and 5 bases from J; bases unmatched to any gene: 8.

This clonotype was detected only a few times. The chain combines TRBV4-1 with TRBJ2-3; 8 nucleotides line up with TRBD1. CDR1 MGHRA and CDR2 YSYEKL come from the germline V gene. The length of the CDR3 is 15 residues. V lost 5 bases, J lost 4 bases, and 8 bases stayed unmatched. CDR3 nucleotide sequence: TGCGCCAGCAGCTCCAGACAGGGGAGACCAGATACGCAGTATTTT. Its protein is CASSSRQGRPDTQYF.

This rearrangement joins TRBV5-8 to TRBJ2-1; 13 bases match TRBD2. Germline CDR1 SGHTS, CDR2 YDEGEE. The CDR3 is 15 amino acids. With V trimmed by 10 bases and J by 8 bases, 12 bases remained unmatched. The CDR3 DNA is TGTGCCTCCAAAGAACTAGCGGGAGGGCCGGATGAGCAGTTCTTC. This codes for CASKELAGGPDEQFF.

The table lists this clonotype with a few counts. The chain couples TRBV4-1 to TRBJ2-3; either TRBD1 or TRBD2 may supply D (5 bases each). The length of the CDR3 is 18 residues. The germline V gene encodes CDR1 MGHRA and CDR2 YSYEKL. V dropped 2 bases and J dropped 1 base, with 19 bases sitting between them. The CDR3 region has the DNA TGCGCCAGCAGCCAACACTATACAGGACTCGACGGCACAGATACGCAGTATTTT. It translates to CASSQHYTGLDGTDTQYF.

In this sample, this clonotype turned up a few times. The chain has TRBV6-2 or TRBV6-3 and TRBJ1-1; D unresolved. The CDR3 length is 13 residues. The germline gives CDR1 MNHEY, CDR2 SVGEGT. Between the trimmed V and J ends, which lost 2 bases and 5 bases, there was a span of 9 bases. The DNA for the CDR3 is TGTGCCAGCAGTTACCTCCTTTGGACTGAAGCTTTCTTT. Translated: CASSYLLWTEAFF.

This clonotype was observed many times. The chain is built from TRBV6-5 and TRBJ1-3, with TRBD1 matching over 8 bases. The CDR3 contains 15 residues. V was clipped by 0 bases and J by 2 bases; unmatched bases: 0. Germline V gene sequence: CDR1 MNHEY, CDR2 SVGAGI. Here the CDR3 reads CASSYSTGAGNTIYF. CDR3 nucleotides: TGTGCCAGCAGTTACTCGACAGGGGCTGGAAACACCATATATTTT.

This sequence joins TRBV4-3 and TRBJ2-5; the D gene is possibly TRBD1 (6 bases). The CDR3 totals 17 residues. V lost 3 bases, J lost 6 bases, and 23 bases lay in between. Germline CDR1 and CDR2: LGHNA and YSLEER. Here the CDR3 DNA reads TGCGCCAGCAGCCACGAGGCAATCACAGGGTTTGCAAAGACCCAGTACTTC. It codes for CASSHEAITGFAKTQYF.

This sequence joins TRBV5-1 and TRBJ2-1; D is unclear. Germline-derived CDR1 and CDR2 are SGHRS and YFSETQ. V was cut by 4 bases and J by 9 bases, with 11 bases left in between. The CDR3 totals 12 residues. The CDR3 DNA reads as TGCGCCAGCAGCCCCCGCGCCGCTGAGCAGTTCTTC. Protein sequence: CASSPRAAEQFF.

V usage is TRBV2 and J usage is TRBJ2-3; D might be TRBD1 (6 bases). CDR1 and CDR2 (germline): SNHLY, FYNNEI. This CDR3 comprises 16 residues. V was clipped by 4 bases and J by 0 bases, with 14 bases between them. The CDR3 spells CASSVPQGRSTDTQYF. CDR3 in DNA: TGTGCCAGCAGTGTTCCTCAGGGGCGTAGCACAGATACGCAGTATTTT.

The chain uses TRBV29-1 and TRBJ2-7; the D gene is possibly TRBD2 (6 bases). The V and J ends lost 1 base and 2 bases respectively, with 12 bases between them. The CDR3 extends over 14 amino acids. The germline V gene has CDR1 SQVTM and CDR2 ANQGSEA. The CDR3 nucleotides are TGCAGCGTTGAAGGGGGGGAGGCCCCCTACGAGCAGTACTTC. It codes for CSVEGGEAPYEQYF.

V is TRBV4-2 and J is TRBJ1-5, with a possible D match to TRBD1 (6 bases). Deletions cut 4 bases from V and 2 bases from J, with 12 bases between. The CDR3 is made up of 15 amino acids. Germline loops: CDR1 LGHNA, CDR2 YNFKEQ. In nucleotides, the CDR3 is TGTGCCAGCAGCCCGACACAGGGAGGCAATCAGCCCCAGCATTTT. Protein product: CASSPTQGGNQPQHF.

V is TRBV7-2 and J is TRBJ2-5; the D is unclear. The germline gives CDR1 SGHTA, CDR2 FQGNSA. The germline V and J ends were trimmed by 1 base and 4 bases, with 16 bases remaining between them. This CDR3 region has 16 residues. CDR3 DNA: TGTGCCAGCAGCTTAGATCGGCTCGTTTTAGGAGAGACCCAGTACTTC. As protein: CASSLDRLVLGETQYF.

The chain has TRBV5-1 and TRBJ1-3, with TRBD1 matching 8 bases. CDR1 and CDR2 from the germline V gene are SGHRS and YFSETQ. The J segment lost 3 bases and the V segment lost 2 bases, leaving 4 bases of the junction unmatched. The CDR3 is 15 residues long. The CDR3 loop is CASSFGQGGGNTIYF. CDR3 nucleotide sequence: TGCGCCAGCAGCTTTGGACAGGGCGGTGGAAACACCATATATTTT.